Reported below is one TCR beta chain. The sample is drawn from a study of blood T cell repertoires in COVID-19. Trimming cost V 3 bases and J 1 base, with 9 bases left between them. Germline lookup yields CDR1 MNHNS and CDR2 SASEGT. This CDR3 region has 14 residues. Some clones are missing from TCRdb's copy, which holds only in-frame ones; the method was immunoSEQ multiplex PCR. The data hold roughly 180,000 clones, with approximately 86% observed a single time. The sequence was obtained from a man in his fifties or sixties with acute or convalescent COVID-19. The source material was peripheral blood. The V and J genes are TRBV6-1 and TRBJ1-1; D uncertain. The CDR3 sequence: CASSDEVENTEAFF. CDR3 sequence (DNA): TGTGCCAGCAGTGATGAGGTGGAGAACACTGAAGCTTTCTTT.